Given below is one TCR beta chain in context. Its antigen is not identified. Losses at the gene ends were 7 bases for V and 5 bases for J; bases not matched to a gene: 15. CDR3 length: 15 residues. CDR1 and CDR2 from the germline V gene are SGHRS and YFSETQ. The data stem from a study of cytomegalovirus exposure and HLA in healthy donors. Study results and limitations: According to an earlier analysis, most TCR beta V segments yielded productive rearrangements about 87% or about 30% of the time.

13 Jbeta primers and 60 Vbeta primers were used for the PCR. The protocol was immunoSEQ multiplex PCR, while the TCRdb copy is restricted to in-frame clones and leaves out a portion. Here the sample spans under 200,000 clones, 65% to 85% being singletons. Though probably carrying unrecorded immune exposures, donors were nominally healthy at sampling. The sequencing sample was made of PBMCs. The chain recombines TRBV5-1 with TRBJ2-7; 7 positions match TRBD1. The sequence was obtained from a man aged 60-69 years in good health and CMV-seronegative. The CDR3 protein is CASRPQTGTDHEQYF. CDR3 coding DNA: TGCGCCAGCCGGCCCCAGACCGGGACAGACCACGAGCAGTACTTC.